This note documents a single TCR beta chain sequence. Its matching antigen is unknown. The entry originates in a study of blood T cells in healthy people across ages. Primed by a sample-barcoded 5' primer and a J-beta primer mix, a second PCR proceeded for about 6 to 12 cycles. Every molecule of cDNA carried a tag from a template-switch adaptor with 12 random nucleotides. MiXCR, applied by TCRdb to the 5' RACE reads, yields one record per CDR3 protein. The repertoire holds 500,000 to 650,000 distinct CDR3 sequences, with about a quarter as singletons. General study results and limits: A roughly linear age-dependent decrease characterized TCR beta diversity per million T cells. Greater diversity and more naive CD4+ cells were seen in long-lived donors than in aged donors.

The CDR3 covers 14 residues. CDR1 SGDLS and CDR2 YYNGEE come from the germline V gene. Trimming removed 3 bases at V and 2 bases at J, with 11 bases between. The sample was also reused in another study, on T cells of mothers and their children.

This TCR was recovered from a boy under 10 years old in good health. Specimen: blood. The chain links TRBV9 to TRBJ1-1; D unclear. The CDR3 region is CASSAGGINTEAFF. The CDR3 DNA sequence: TGTGCCAGCAGCGCAGGAGGAATTAACACTGAAGCTTTCTTT. Full variable domain (missing parts from reference TRBV9 and TRBJ1-1): DSGVTQTPKHLITATGQRVTLRCSPRSGDLSVYWYQQSLDQGLQFLIQYYNGEERAKGNILERFSAQQFPDLHSELNLSSLELGDSALYFCASSAGGINTEAFFGQGTRLTVV.